This TCR beta chain derives from a study of identical twins (dated by TCRdb to 2016 to 2017). About the full investigation: To test whether fetal clonotypes persist, this study deep-sequenced TCR alpha and beta repertoires from monozygotic twins, from unrelated adults of various ages, and from cord blood. To rule out contamination, the twin experiments were replicated at different times with different library preparation protocols.

The library was produced with 5' RACE. The reads were generated on an Illumina HiSeq 2000. A universal primer binding site was introduced by template switching, and a unique molecular identifier was present in the final cDNA, enabling accurate counting of TCR cDNA molecules. Specific primers in the conserved constant-segment region were used to synthesize first-strand cDNA for the TCR alpha and beta chains. To control for contamination, every cDNA library was double barcoded, receiving both a SMART-Mk sample barcode and Illumina barcodes. TruSeq adapter sequences along with Illumina sample barcodes were introduced in two successive PCR steps. TCR alpha and beta cDNA libraries were sequenced on the Illumina HiSeq platform with custom primers. Per the authors' processing: MiGEC was used to process raw reads and extract unique molecular identifiers, and MiXCR was used to find CDR3 positions. Recombination models were inferred per individual with the repgenHMM and IGoR tools using an EM algorithm. Shared clonotypes were analyzed with the tcR package in R, and sharing was normalized by the product of cloneset sizes. To study raw recombination without the effects of thymic and clonal selection, out-of-frame nonproductive sequences were analyzed. The raw public reads went through TCRdb reprocessing: fastp at Q25, MiXCR clone calling, in-frame beta chains kept. Merged by CDR3 protein, the rows form single entries marked with the most common genes and DNA. The V and J calls were not made by the authors but by TCRdb's processing. Present in this sample are 500,000 to 600,000 distinct CDR3 sequences, about 20% of which were seen just once. The ten largest clones represent 0.91% of the sample.

V was cut back by 5 bases and J by 3 bases, leaving a gap of 11 bases between them. The germline V gene sets CDR1 to SGHTA and CDR2 to FQGNSA. The CDR3 covers 13 residues, taking in both the cysteine and the phenylalanine. Only the CDR3 region is kept as DNA, spanning 39 bases read in frame from base 1. Points the paper makes about the study in general: Recombination models systematically underestimated out-of-frame TCR alpha sharing in monozygotic twins but agreed with sharing between unrelated individuals. Invariant T cells such as MAIT and iNKT could partly confound zero-insertion analyses, though diverse VJ usage argued against this for most clonotypes. Conclusions relied on cross-sectional statistical analysis, since the same donors could not be followed over many years. Abundant cord blood beta clonotypes had fewer insertions, young adult naive repertoires showed a similar but weaker trend, and memory repertoires showed no such trend. A weaker excess of twin sharing was found in beta out-of-frame sequences because the signal-to-noise ratio was lowered by fewer shared sequences. Compared with coincidental sharing between unrelated individuals, out-of-frame TCR alpha sequences shared between twins had an excess of sequences with low generation probability.

Only healthy Caucasian donors were included. Three pairs of female monozygotic twins, all aged 18 to 29 years, were included in the twin cohort. Positive isolation kits from Invitrogen were used to isolate the CD4+ and CD8+ T cell populations. Note on this clonotype: Its antigen is still unknown. The input lacks base qualities; no much larger clone sits a single base away.

These data are also associated with another study on T cells expressing NK-cell markers. As the second study states: TCR beta-chain repertoires were profiled in sorted CD3+CD56+NKG2C+, CD3+CD56+NKG2C- and CD3+CD56-NKG2C+ T-cell subsets from several donors. Among the eight sequenced donors, seven were HCMV-seropositive and one was HCMV-seronegative. In several experiments an anti-gammadeltaTCR antibody was added to restrict sorting to alphabetaTCR-expressing T cells. In more than five donors, the dominant CD3+CD56+NKG2C+ clonotypes were found to rank among the top 10 CD8+ clonotypes and to make up about 1.0-8% of CD8+ T cells. Those dominant clonotypes were again the most abundant among CD3+CD56-NKG2C+ cells in four donors, at about 28.3-60.1%. It remained unclear whether the expanded NKG2C-expressing T cell clones were specific for HCMV antigens. All eight donors whose samples were sequenced were randomly selected healthy volunteers, three of them men and five women. To determine HCMV serostatus, a commercial ELISA kit was used to detect HCMV-specific IgG in serum. MIGEC was used to demultiplex reads and group the reads by UMI, and MiTCR was used to assemble and quantify clonotypes. To remove erroneous sequences, TCR cDNA sequences were retained only when supported by two or more reads. The tcR package was used for downstream repertoire analysis, with clonotypes matched between fractions based on CDR3 nucleotide sequence plus V segment. VDJmatch was used to annotate antigen specificity against VDJdb, with one amino acid substitution allowed in CDR3.

The receptor was isolated from a woman aged 18-30 years in good health. The sample consisted of CD4+ T cells sorted from blood. The chain couples TRBV7-2 to TRBJ2-7; TRBD2 might be the D gene, on 5 matching bases. The bases are TGTGCCAGCAGCCCCATCGGGGTCTACGAGCAGTACTTC. It codes for CASSPIGVYEQYF.